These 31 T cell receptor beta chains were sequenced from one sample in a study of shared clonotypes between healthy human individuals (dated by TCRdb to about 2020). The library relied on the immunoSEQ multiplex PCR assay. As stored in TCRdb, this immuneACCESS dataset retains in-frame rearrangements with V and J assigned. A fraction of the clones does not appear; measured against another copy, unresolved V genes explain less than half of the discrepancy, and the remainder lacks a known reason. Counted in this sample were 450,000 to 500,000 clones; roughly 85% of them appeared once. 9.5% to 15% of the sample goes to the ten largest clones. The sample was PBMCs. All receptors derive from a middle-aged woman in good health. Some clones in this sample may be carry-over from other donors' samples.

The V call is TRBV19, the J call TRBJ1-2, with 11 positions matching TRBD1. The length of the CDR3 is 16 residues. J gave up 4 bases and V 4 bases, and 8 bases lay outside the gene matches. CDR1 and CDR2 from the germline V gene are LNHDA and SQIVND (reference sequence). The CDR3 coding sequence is TGTGCCAGTAGTACAAGAACCGGACAGGGGGCCTATGGCTACACCTTC. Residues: CASSTRTGQGAYGYTF.

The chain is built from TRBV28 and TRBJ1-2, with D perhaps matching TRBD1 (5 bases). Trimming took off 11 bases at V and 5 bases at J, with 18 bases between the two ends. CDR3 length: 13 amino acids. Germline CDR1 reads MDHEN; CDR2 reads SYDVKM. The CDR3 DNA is TGTGCCTGCCGGGCGACAGATATTTATGGCTACACCTTC. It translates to CACRATDIYGYTF.

CDR3: CASSTPGLYTDTQYF. The CDR3 DNA reads as TGTGCCAGCAGTACACCGGGACTTTACACAGATACGCAGTATTTT. The chain joins TRBV28 to TRBJ2-3; D might be TRBD2 (6 bases). Trimming removed 5 bases from V and 2 bases from J, with 14 bases in between. Germline CDR1 and CDR2: MDHEN and SYDVKM. The CDR3 runs 15 residues.

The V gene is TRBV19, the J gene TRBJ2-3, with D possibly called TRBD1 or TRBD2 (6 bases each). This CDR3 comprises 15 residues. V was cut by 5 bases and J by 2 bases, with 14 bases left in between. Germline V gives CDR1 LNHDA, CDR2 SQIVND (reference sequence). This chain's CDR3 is CASSPRRGATDTQYF. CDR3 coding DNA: TGTGCCAGTAGTCCTCGGAGGGGGGCCACAGATACGCAGTATTTT.

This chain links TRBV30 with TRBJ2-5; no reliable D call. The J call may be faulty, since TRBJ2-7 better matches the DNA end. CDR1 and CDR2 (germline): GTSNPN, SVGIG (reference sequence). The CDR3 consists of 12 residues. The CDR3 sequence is CAWRNFPYEQYF. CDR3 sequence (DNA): TGTGCCTGGAGAAACTTCCCCTACGAGCAGTACTTC.

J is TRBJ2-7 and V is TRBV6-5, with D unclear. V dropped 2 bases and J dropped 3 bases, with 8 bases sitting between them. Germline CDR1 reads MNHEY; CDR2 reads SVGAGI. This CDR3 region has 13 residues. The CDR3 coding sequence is TGTGCCAGCAGTTACGGTGGCAGCTACGAGCAGTACTTC. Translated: CASSYGGSYEQYF.

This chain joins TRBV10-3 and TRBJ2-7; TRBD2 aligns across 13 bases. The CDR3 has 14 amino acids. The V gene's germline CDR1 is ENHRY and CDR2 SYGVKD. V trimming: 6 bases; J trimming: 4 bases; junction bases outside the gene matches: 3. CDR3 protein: CAIRRTSGSYEQYF. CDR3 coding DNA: TGTGCCATCAGGCGGACTAGCGGGAGTTACGAGCAGTACTTC.

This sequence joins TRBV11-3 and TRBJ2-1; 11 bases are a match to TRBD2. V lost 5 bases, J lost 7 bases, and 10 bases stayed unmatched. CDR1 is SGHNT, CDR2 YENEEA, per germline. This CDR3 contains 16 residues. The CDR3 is CASSPKRSGRENEQFF. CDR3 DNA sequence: TGTGCCAGCAGCCCGAAGCGTAGCGGGAGGGAGAATGAGCAGTTCTTC.

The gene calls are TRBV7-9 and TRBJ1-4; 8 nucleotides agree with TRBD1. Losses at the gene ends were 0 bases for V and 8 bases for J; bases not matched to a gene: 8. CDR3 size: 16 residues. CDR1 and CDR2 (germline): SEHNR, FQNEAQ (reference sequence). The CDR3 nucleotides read TGTGCCAGCAGCTTAGCGGGGGGACAGGTTGCCGAAAAACTGTTTTTT. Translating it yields CASSLAGGQVAEKLFF.

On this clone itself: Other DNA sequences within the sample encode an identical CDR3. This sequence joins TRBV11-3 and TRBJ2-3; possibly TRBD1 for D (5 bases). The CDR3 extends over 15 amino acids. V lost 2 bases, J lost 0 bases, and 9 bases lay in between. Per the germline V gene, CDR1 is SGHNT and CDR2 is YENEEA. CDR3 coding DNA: TGTGCCAGCAGCTTAACCCAGGGTAGCACAGATACGCAGTATTTT. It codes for CASSLTQGSTDTQYF. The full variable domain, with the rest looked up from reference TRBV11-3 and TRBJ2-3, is EAGVVQSPRYKIIEKKQPVAFWCNPISGHNTLYWYLQNLGQGPELLIRYENEEAVDDSQLPKDRFSAERLKGVDSTLKIQPAELGDSAVYLCASSLTQGSTDTQYFGPGTRLTVL.

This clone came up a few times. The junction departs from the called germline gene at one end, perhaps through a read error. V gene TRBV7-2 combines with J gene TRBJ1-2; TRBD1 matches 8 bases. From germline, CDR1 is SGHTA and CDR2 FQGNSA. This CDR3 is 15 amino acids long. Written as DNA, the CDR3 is TGTGCCAGCACCTTAGGCCCCGACAGGGGAGGTGGCTACACCTTC. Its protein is CASTLGPDRGGGYTF.

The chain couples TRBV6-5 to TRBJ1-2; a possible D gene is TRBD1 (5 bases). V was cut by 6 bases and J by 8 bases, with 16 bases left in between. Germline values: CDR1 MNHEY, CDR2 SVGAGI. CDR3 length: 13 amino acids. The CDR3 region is CASSPANHRGYTF. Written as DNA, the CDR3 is TGTGCCAGCAGCCCCGCAAATCACAGGGGCTACACCTTC.

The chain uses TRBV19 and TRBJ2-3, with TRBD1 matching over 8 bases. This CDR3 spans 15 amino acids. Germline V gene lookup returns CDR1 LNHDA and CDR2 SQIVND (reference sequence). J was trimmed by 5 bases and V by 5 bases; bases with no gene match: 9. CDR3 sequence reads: CASSPYAGGEDTQYF. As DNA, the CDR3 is TGTGCCAGTAGTCCCTACGCAGGGGGCGAAGATACGCAGTATTTT.

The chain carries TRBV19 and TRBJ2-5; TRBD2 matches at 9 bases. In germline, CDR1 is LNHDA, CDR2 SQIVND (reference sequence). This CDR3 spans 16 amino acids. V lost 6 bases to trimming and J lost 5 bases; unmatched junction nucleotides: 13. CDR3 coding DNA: TGTGCCAGTAGGACCCTCCTTGCGGGAGGGTGGGAGACCCAGTACTTC. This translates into CASRTLLAGGWETQYF.

The CDR3, as DNA: TGTGCCAGCAGCCTCAGGGGTTCGGACACCGGGGAGCTGTTTTTT. It specifies CASSLRGSDTGELFF. The chain is built from TRBV9 and TRBJ2-2, with a possible D match to TRBD1 (6 bases). Trimming cost V 4 bases and J 3 bases, with 13 bases left between them. This CDR3 has 15 residues. Germline loops: CDR1 SGDLS, CDR2 YYNGEE. Drawing the rest from reference TRBV9 and TRBJ2-2, the complete variable domain is DSGVTQTPKHLITATGQRVTLRCSPRSGDLSVYWYQQSLDQGLQFLIQYYNGEERAKGNILERFSAQQFPDLHSELNLSSLELGDSALYFCASSLRGSDTGELFFGEGSRLTVL.

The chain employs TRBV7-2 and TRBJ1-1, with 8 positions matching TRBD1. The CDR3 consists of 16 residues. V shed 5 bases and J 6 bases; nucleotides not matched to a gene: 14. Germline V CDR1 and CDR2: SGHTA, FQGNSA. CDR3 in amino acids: CASSAGQGFSYAEAFF. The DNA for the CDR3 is TGTGCCAGCAGCGCCGGACAGGGTTTCTCTTACGCTGAAGCTTTCTTT.

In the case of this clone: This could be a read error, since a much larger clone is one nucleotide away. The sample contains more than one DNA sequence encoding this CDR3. The CDR3 region is CASSLSVGDTEAFF. CDR3 bases: TGTGCCAGCAGCTTGTCGGTCGGGGACACTGAAGCCTTCTTT. The chain joins TRBV5-4 to TRBJ1-1, with a tentative D call TRBD1 (6 bases). In germline, CDR1 is SGHNT, CDR2 YYREEE (reference sequence). This CDR3 is 14 amino acids long.

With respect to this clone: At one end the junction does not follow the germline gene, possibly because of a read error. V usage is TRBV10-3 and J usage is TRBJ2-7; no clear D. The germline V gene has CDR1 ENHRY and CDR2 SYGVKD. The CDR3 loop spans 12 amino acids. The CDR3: CAISQSTYGQYF. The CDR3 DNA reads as TGTGCCATCAGCCAAAGTACTTACGGGCAGTACTTC.

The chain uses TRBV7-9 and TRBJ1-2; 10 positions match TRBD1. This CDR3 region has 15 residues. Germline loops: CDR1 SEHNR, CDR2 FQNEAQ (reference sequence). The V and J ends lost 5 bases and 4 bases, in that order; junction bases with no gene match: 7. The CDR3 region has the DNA TGTGCCAGCAGCCCCAGACAGGGGGCGGGCTATGGCTACACCTTC. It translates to CASSPRQGAGYGYTF.

Here the CDR3 DNA reads TGTGCCAGCAGACTTATGGGGGGCGGTGGCTACACCTTC. Amino acid sequence: CASRLMGGGGYTF. The chain carries TRBV28 and TRBJ1-2, with a tentative D call TRBD1 (6 bases). Looked up from germline, CDR1 is MDHEN and CDR2 is SYDVKM. Trimming removed 6 bases from V and 7 bases from J, with 15 bases in between. This CDR3 comprises 13 residues.

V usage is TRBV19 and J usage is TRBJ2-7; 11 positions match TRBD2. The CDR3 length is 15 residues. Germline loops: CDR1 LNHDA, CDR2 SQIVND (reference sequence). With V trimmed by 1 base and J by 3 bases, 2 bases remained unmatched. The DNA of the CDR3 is TGTGCCAGTAGTATAGGACTAGCGGGAAACTACGAGCAGTACTTC. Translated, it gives CASSIGLAGNYEQYF.

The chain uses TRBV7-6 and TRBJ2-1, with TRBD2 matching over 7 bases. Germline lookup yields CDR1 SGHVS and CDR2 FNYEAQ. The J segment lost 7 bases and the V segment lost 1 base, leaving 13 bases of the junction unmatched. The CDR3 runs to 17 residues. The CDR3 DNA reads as TGTGCCAGCAGCTTAGGAGCTAGAGGGAGGGCCCAGAATGAGCAGTTCTTC. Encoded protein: CASSLGARGRAQNEQFF.

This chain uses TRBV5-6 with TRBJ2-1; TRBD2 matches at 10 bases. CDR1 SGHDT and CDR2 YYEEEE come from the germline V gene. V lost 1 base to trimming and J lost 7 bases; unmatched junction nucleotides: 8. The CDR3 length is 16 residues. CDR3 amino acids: CASSLQLLAGVNEQFF. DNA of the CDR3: TGTGCCAGCAGCTTGCAGTTGCTAGCGGGAGTGAATGAGCAGTTCTTC.

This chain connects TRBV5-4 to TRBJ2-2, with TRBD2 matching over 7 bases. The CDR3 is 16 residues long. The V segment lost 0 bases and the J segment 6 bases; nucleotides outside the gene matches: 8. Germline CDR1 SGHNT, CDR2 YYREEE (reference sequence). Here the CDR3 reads CASSLGLARAAGELFF. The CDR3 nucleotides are TGTGCCAGCAGCTTGGGACTAGCTAGGGCCGCCGGGGAGCTGTTTTTT.

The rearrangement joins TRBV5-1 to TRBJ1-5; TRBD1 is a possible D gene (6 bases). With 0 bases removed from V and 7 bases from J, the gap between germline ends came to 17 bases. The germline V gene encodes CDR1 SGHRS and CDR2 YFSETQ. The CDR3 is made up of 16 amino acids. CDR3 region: CASSLGTVGSDQPQHF. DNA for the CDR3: TGCGCCAGCAGCTTGGGGACAGTTGGCTCCGACCAGCCCCAGCATTTT.

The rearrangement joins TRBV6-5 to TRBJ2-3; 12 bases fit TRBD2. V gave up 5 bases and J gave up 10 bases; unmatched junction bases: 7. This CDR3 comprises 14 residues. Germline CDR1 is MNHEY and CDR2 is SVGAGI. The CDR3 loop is CASSPRTSGIAQYF. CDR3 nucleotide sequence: TGTGCCAGCAGTCCCCGGACTAGCGGGATAGCGCAGTATTTT.

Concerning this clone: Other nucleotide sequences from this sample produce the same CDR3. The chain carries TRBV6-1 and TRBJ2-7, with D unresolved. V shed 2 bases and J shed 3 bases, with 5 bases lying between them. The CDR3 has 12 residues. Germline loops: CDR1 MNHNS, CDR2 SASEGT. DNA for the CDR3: TGTGCCAGCAGTGAAAAGTTCTACGAGCAGTACTTC. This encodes CASSEKFYEQYF.

CDR3 amino acids: CASSETSGSDTGELFF. The CDR3 coding sequence is TGTGCCAGCTCAGAAACTAGCGGGAGTGACACCGGGGAGCTGTTTTTT. This chain links TRBV18 with TRBJ2-2; 11 bases align to TRBD2. The CDR3 is made up of 16 amino acids. CDR1 is KGHSH, CDR2 LQKENI, per germline. V dropped 5 bases and J dropped 3; count of bases not matched to a gene: 5.

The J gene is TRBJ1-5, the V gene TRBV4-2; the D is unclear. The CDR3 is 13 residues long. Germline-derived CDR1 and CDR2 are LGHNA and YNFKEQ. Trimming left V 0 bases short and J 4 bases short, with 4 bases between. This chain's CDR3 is CASSQDENQPQHF. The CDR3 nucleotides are TGTGCCAGCAGCCAAGATGAAAATCAGCCCCAGCATTTT.

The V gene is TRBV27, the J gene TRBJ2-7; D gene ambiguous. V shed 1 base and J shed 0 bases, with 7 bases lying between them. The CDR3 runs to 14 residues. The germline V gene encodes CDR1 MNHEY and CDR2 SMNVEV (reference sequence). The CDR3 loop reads CASSLFPSSYEQYF. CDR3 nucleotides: TGTGCCAGCAGTTTATTTCCGAGCTCCTACGAGCAGTACTTC.

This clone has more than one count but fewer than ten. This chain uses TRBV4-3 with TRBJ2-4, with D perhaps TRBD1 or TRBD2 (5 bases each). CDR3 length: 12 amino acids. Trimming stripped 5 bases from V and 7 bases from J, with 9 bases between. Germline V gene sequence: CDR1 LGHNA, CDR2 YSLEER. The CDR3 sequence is CASSNEGNIQYF. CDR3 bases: TGCGCCAGCAGCAACGAGGGGAACATTCAGTACTTC.